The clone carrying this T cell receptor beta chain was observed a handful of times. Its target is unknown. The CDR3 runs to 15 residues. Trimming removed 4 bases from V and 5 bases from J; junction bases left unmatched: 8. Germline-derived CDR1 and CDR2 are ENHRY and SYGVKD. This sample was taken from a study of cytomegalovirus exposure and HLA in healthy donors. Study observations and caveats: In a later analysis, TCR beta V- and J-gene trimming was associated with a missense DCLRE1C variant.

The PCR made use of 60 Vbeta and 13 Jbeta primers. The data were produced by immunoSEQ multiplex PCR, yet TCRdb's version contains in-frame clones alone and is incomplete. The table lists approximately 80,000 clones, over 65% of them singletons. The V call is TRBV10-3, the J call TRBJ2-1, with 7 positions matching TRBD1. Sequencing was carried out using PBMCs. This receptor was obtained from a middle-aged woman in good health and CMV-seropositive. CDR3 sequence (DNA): TGTGCCATCAGTGGATTGCAGGGGGTCAACAATGAGCAGTTCTTC. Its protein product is CAISGLQGVNNEQFF.